Listed below are T cell receptor beta chains from one sample, sequenced in a study of blood T cell repertoires in COVID-19. Clones were sequenced by immunoSEQ multiplex PCR, and TCRdb holds only the in-frame ones, with some missing. The table lists some 80,000 clones, around three quarters of them singletons, with around 21% in the top ten. Sequencing was carried out using peripheral blood. Every receptor here comes from a woman aged 80 or over with active or convalescent COVID-19. Both conserved end residues are part of each CDR3. Fields, in order: D gene, clone size, J gene, V gene, CDR3 protein, CDR3 DNA. The D gene is left open where the match is weak. Rows may omit the clone size; those that give it use once, few, many or a size class.

d_gene: .; abundance: .; j_gene: TRBJ2-1; v_gene: TRBV28; CDR3aa: CASRLGGAGEQFF; CDR3nt: TGTGCCAGCAGACTTGGGGGGGCAGGGGAGCAGTTCTTC
d_gene: .; abundance: few; j_gene: TRBJ2-3; v_gene: TRBV3-1/TRBV3-2; CDR3aa: CASSPEGADTQYF; CDR3nt: TGTGCCAGCAGCCCGGAAGGGGCAGATACGCAGTATTTT
d_gene: .; abundance: .; j_gene: TRBJ1-4; v_gene: TRBV19; CDR3aa: CASNDYVGNEKLFF; CDR3nt: TGTGCCAGTAACGACTATGTAGGTAATGAAAAACTGTTTTTT
d_gene: .; abundance: many; j_gene: TRBJ1-1; v_gene: TRBV2; CDR3aa: CASSELTGGAMNTEAFF; CDR3nt: TGTGCCAGCAGTGAATTAACCGGTGGGGCCATGAACACTGAAGCTTTCTTT
d_gene: .; abundance: .; j_gene: TRBJ1-3; v_gene: TRBV25-1; CDR3aa: CASSVPAGNTIYF; CDR3nt: TGTGCCAGCAGTGTACCAGCTGGAAACACCATATATTTT
d_gene: .; abundance: .; j_gene: TRBJ1-6; v_gene: TRBV21-1; CDR3aa: CASPLPGQYNSPLHF; CDR3nt: TGTGCCAGCCCTCTGCCGGGACAGTATAATTCACCCCTCCACTTT
d_gene: TRBD1; abundance: .; j_gene: TRBJ2-7; v_gene: TRBV7-9; CDR3aa: CASSLAPRHNRGISYEQYF; CDR3nt: TGTGCCAGCAGCTTAGCGCCGCGTCACAACAGGGGGATCTCCTACGAGCAGTACTTC
d_gene: .; abundance: .; j_gene: TRBJ2-7; v_gene: TRBV5-5; CDR3aa: CASSLLARGYEQYF; CDR3nt: TGTGCCAGCAGCTTGCTGGCCCGGGGTTACGAGCAGTACTTC
d_gene: TRBD2; abundance: .; j_gene: TRBJ2-3; v_gene: TRBV27; CDR3aa: CASSYVAGAYTDTQYF; CDR3nt: TGTGCCAGCAGTTACGTAGCGGGGGCCTACACAGATACGCAGTATTTT
d_gene: .; abundance: .; j_gene: TRBJ1-1; v_gene: TRBV5-1; CDR3aa: CASSLGTNPLAFF; CDR3nt: TGCGCCAGCAGCTTGGGGACAAATCCCTTGGCTTTCTTT
d_gene: TRBD1; abundance: .; j_gene: TRBJ1-6; v_gene: TRBV7-6; CDR3aa: CASSLEGPDRGSPLHF; CDR3nt: TGTGCCAGCAGCTTAGAGGGTCCGGACAGGGGTTCACCCCTCCACTTT
d_gene: TRBD2; abundance: .; j_gene: TRBJ2-1; v_gene: TRBV6-5; CDR3aa: CASSYVAGSPEQFF; CDR3nt: TGTGCCAGCAGTTACGTAGCGGGGTCCCCTGAGCAGTTCTTC
d_gene: TRBD2; abundance: .; j_gene: TRBJ2-1; v_gene: TRBV9; CDR3aa: CASSVGTSGGFYNEQFF; CDR3nt: TGTGCCAGCAGCGTGGGGACTAGCGGGGGCTTTTACAATGAGCAGTTCTTC
d_gene: .; abundance: .; j_gene: TRBJ2-7; v_gene: TRBV29-1; CDR3aa: CSVDERDEQYF; CDR3nt: TGCAGCGTTGATGAGCGAGACGAGCAGTACTTC
d_gene: .; abundance: .; j_gene: TRBJ1-2; v_gene: TRBV7-9; CDR3aa: CASSFGRDRPNYGYTF; CDR3nt: TGTGCCAGCAGCTTTGGACGAGACAGACCGAACTATGGCTACACCTTC
d_gene: TRBD2; abundance: .; j_gene: TRBJ2-3; v_gene: TRBV3-1/TRBV3-2; CDR3aa: CASSQDLAGDPYTDTQYF; CDR3nt: TGTGCCAGCAGCCAAGATCTAGCGGGGGACCCTTACACAGATACGCAGTATTTT
d_gene: .; abundance: .; j_gene: TRBJ1-2; v_gene: TRBV28; CDR3aa: CASSSPGGAVDGYTF; CDR3nt: TGTGCCAGCAGTTCCCCTGGGGGGGCAGTAGATGGCTACACCTTC
d_gene: TRBD1; abundance: .; j_gene: TRBJ2-3; v_gene: TRBV7-2; CDR3aa: CASSLVGTGGGTDTQYF; CDR3nt: TGTGCCAGCAGCTTAGTGGGGACAGGGGGGGGCACAGATACGCAGTATTTT
d_gene: TRBD1; abundance: .; j_gene: TRBJ1-2; v_gene: TRBV5-1; CDR3aa: CASSADRANYGYTF; CDR3nt: TGCGCCAGCAGCGCGGACAGGGCCAACTATGGCTACACCTTC
d_gene: .; abundance: .; j_gene: TRBJ1-2; v_gene: TRBV9; CDR3aa: CASSVLGRNGYTF; CDR3nt: TGTGCCAGCAGCGTGCTGGGGCGGAATGGCTACACCTTC
d_gene: TRBD1; abundance: .; j_gene: TRBJ1-6; v_gene: TRBV28; CDR3aa: CASRSGRGVSPLHF; CDR3nt: TGTGCCAGCCGCTCCGGCAGGGGGGTTTCACCCCTCCACTTT
d_gene: TRBD2; abundance: .; j_gene: TRBJ2-1; v_gene: TRBV30; CDR3aa: CAWSRWGGSYNEQFF; CDR3nt: TGTGCCTGGAGTCGGTGGGGGGGCTCCTACAATGAGCAGTTCTTC
d_gene: .; abundance: .; j_gene: TRBJ2-5; v_gene: TRBV5-6; CDR3aa: CASSSLPDNQETQYF; CDR3nt: TGTGCCAGCAGCTCGCTCCCGGACAACCAAGAGACCCAGTACTTC
d_gene: .; abundance: few; j_gene: TRBJ2-7; v_gene: TRBV10-3; CDR3aa: CAISDDTDYEQYF; CDR3nt: TGTGCCATCAGTGACGACACAGACTACGAGCAGTACTTC
d_gene: .; abundance: few; j_gene: TRBJ1-1; v_gene: TRBV3-1/TRBV3-2; CDR3aa: CASSQYRSGTEAFF; CDR3nt: TGTGCCAGCAGCCAATACCGGTCGGGCACTGAAGCTTTCTTT
d_gene: .; abundance: .; j_gene: TRBJ2-2; v_gene: TRBV20-1; CDR3aa: CSASDRNTGELFF; CDR3nt: TGCAGTGCTAGTGACAGGAACACCGGGGAGCTGTTTTTT
d_gene: TRBD1; abundance: .; j_gene: TRBJ1-4; v_gene: TRBV7-8; CDR3aa: CASSLGDRGEKLFF; CDR3nt: TGTGCCAGCAGCTTAGGGGACAGGGGTGAAAAACTGTTTTTT
d_gene: .; abundance: .; j_gene: TRBJ1-2; v_gene: TRBV19; CDR3aa: CASNRGYGYTF; CDR3nt: TGTGCCAGTAATAGGGGCTATGGCTACACCTTC
d_gene: TRBD1; abundance: .; j_gene: TRBJ1-1; v_gene: TRBV2; CDR3aa: CASTKDRDTEAFF; CDR3nt: TGTGCCAGCACCAAGGACAGGGACACTGAAGCTTTCTTT
d_gene: TRBD1; abundance: .; j_gene: TRBJ1-2; v_gene: TRBV11-3; CDR3aa: CASSTRTGDNPTF; CDR3nt: TGTGCCAGCAGCACCCGGACAGGGGACAATCCCACCTTC
d_gene: .; abundance: .; j_gene: TRBJ1-1; v_gene: TRBV6-5; CDR3aa: CASSSTGRNTEAFF; CDR3nt: TGTGCCAGCAGTTCCACAGGGAGGAACACTGAAGCTTTCTTT
d_gene: .; abundance: .; j_gene: TRBJ1-2; v_gene: TRBV3-1/TRBV3-2; CDR3aa: CASSPHTQGFSNYGYTF; CDR3nt: TGTGCCAGCAGCCCTCATACACAGGGTTTTTCTAACTATGGCTACACCTTC
d_gene: .; abundance: .; j_gene: TRBJ1-6; v_gene: TRBV7-2; CDR3aa: CASSLEENSPLHF; CDR3nt: TGTGCCAGCAGCTTAGAAGAGAATTCACCCCTCCACTTT
d_gene: .; abundance: .; j_gene: TRBJ1-2; v_gene: TRBV27; CDR3aa: CASSFQFSPNYGYTF; CDR3nt: TGTGCCAGCAGTTTCCAGTTCTCGCCTAACTATGGCTACACCTTC
d_gene: .; abundance: .; j_gene: TRBJ2-5; v_gene: TRBV25-1; CDR3aa: CASSELDEETQYF; CDR3nt: TGTGCCAGCAGTGAATTAGATGAAGAGACCCAGTACTTC
d_gene: .; abundance: few; j_gene: TRBJ2-1; v_gene: TRBV27; CDR3aa: CASSLDRFNNEQFF; CDR3nt: TGTGCCAGCAGTTTAGATAGATTTAACAATGAGCAGTTCTTC
d_gene: .; abundance: .; j_gene: TRBJ1-2; v_gene: TRBV6-6; CDR3aa: CASSYRREGYYGYTF; CDR3nt: TGTGCCAGCAGTTACCGGCGGGAAGGCTACTATGGCTACACCTTC
d_gene: TRBD1; abundance: .; j_gene: TRBJ2-5; v_gene: TRBV6-4; CDR3aa: CASSPGQGAGETQYF; CDR3nt: TGTGCCAGCAGTCCTGGACAGGGGGCTGGTGAGACCCAGTACTTC
d_gene: .; abundance: .; j_gene: TRBJ2-2; v_gene: TRBV11-2; CDR3aa: CASSRVLETGELFF; CDR3nt: TGTGCCAGCAGCCGCGTCCTCGAGACCGGGGAGCTGTTTTTT
d_gene: TRBD2; abundance: few; j_gene: TRBJ2-3; v_gene: TRBV5-1; CDR3aa: CASSLIGGRGTDTQYF; CDR3nt: TGCGCCAGCAGCTTGATAGGCGGGAGGGGCACAGATACGCAGTATTTT
d_gene: .; abundance: once; j_gene: TRBJ1-3; v_gene: TRBV7-2; CDR3aa: CASSSSQGSLSGNTIYF; CDR3nt: TGTGCCAGCAGCTCTTCCCAGGGGTCCCTCTCTGGAAACACCATATATTTT
d_gene: .; abundance: .; j_gene: TRBJ2-4; v_gene: TRBV7-9; CDR3aa: CASIPNRGPWGLAKNIQYF; CDR3nt: TGTGCCAGCATCCCAAACCGGGGTCCGTGGGGACTAGCCAAAAACATTCAGTACTTC
d_gene: TRBD1; abundance: .; j_gene: TRBJ1-2; v_gene: TRBV5-6; CDR3aa: CASSLGQGVVLTLYTF; CDR3nt: TGTGCCAGCAGCTTGGGACAGGGAGTAGTACTAACCCTCTACACCTTC
d_gene: TRBD1; abundance: few; j_gene: TRBJ2-5; v_gene: TRBV5-1; CDR3aa: CASSLQGVQETQYF; CDR3nt: TGCGCCAGCAGTCTGCAGGGGGTCCAAGAGACCCAGTACTTC
d_gene: TRBD1; abundance: .; j_gene: TRBJ1-2; v_gene: TRBV6-4; CDR3aa: CASSPLQGAGGYTF; CDR3nt: TGTGCCAGCAGTCCCTTGCAGGGGGCCGGTGGCTACACCTTC
d_gene: .; abundance: .; j_gene: TRBJ1-5; v_gene: TRBV6-6; CDR3aa: CASSPLQGTYSNQPQHF; CDR3nt: TGTGCCAGCAGTCCCCTACAGGGAACCTATAGCAATCAGCCCCAGCATTTT
d_gene: TRBD1; abundance: .; j_gene: TRBJ1-3; v_gene: TRBV12-5; CDR3aa: CASATGPGNTIYF; CDR3nt: TGTGCTAGCGCGACAGGGCCTGGAAACACCATATATTTT
d_gene: TRBD1; abundance: .; j_gene: TRBJ2-1; v_gene: TRBV19; CDR3aa: CASSIGSGGPYNEQFF; CDR3nt: TGTGCCAGTAGTATAGGGTCAGGGGGCCCCTACAATGAGCAGTTCTTC
d_gene: .; abundance: .; j_gene: TRBJ2-1; v_gene: TRBV28; CDR3aa: CASSPPEVEQFF; CDR3nt: TGTGCCAGCAGTCCACCTGAGGTCGAGCAGTTCTTC
d_gene: TRBD1; abundance: .; j_gene: TRBJ1-2; v_gene: TRBV30; CDR3aa: CAWSSRGLGGYTF; CDR3nt: TGTGCCTGGAGTTCCAGGGGGCTCGGTGGCTACACCTTC
d_gene: TRBD1; abundance: .; j_gene: TRBJ1-1; v_gene: TRBV10-3; CDR3aa: CAISPTGGTEAFF; CDR3nt: TGTGCCATCAGTCCGACAGGGGGCACTGAAGCTTTCTTT
d_gene: TRBD1; abundance: .; j_gene: TRBJ1-6; v_gene: TRBV19; CDR3aa: CASSIRTGVRNSPLHF; CDR3nt: TGTGCCAGTAGTATCCGGACAGGGGTACGAAATTCACCCCTCCACTTT
d_gene: .; abundance: .; j_gene: TRBJ1-5; v_gene: TRBV6-1; CDR3aa: CASSDLWGGNQPQHF; CDR3nt: TGTGCCAGCAGTGATTTGTGGGGGGGGAATCAGCCCCAGCATTTT
d_gene: .; abundance: few; j_gene: TRBJ1-3; v_gene: TRBV10-3; CDR3aa: CAISEDSSSGNTIYF; CDR3nt: TGTGCCATCAGTGAAGACAGCTCCTCTGGAAACACCATATATTTT
d_gene: .; abundance: .; j_gene: TRBJ1-6; v_gene: TRBV30; CDR3aa: CAWSVGQGMGSPLHF; CDR3nt: TGTGCCTGGAGTGTAGGGCAGGGGATGGGGTCACCCCTCCACTTT
d_gene: TRBD1; abundance: .; j_gene: TRBJ2-7; v_gene: TRBV20-1; CDR3aa: CSATDREQYF; CDR3nt: TGCAGTGCGACGGACAGGGAGCAGTACTTC
d_gene: .; abundance: .; j_gene: TRBJ1-5; v_gene: TRBV21-1; CDR3aa: CASSGRQGEASNQPQHF; CDR3nt: TGTGCCAGCAGCGGTCGACAGGGGGAGGCTAGCAATCAGCCCCAGCATTTT
d_gene: TRBD2; abundance: .; j_gene: TRBJ2-1; v_gene: TRBV4-2; CDR3aa: CASSRIGGGEQFF; CDR3nt: TGTGCCAGCAGCCGCATCGGGGGAGGGGAGCAGTTCTTC
d_gene: TRBD1; abundance: .; j_gene: TRBJ1-2; v_gene: TRBV28; CDR3aa: CASSLGQGPLNYGYTF; CDR3nt: TGTGCCAGCAGTTTGGGACAGGGCCCACTAAACTATGGCTACACCTTC
d_gene: TRBD2; abundance: .; j_gene: TRBJ2-1; v_gene: TRBV7-9; CDR3aa: CASSSSGTYNEQFF; CDR3nt: TGTGCCAGCAGCTCTAGCGGGACCTACAATGAGCAGTTCTTC